Following are 31 T cell receptor beta chains from one sample sequenced in a study of CD8 T cells in ankylosing spondylitis. TCRdb used MiXCR to reprocess the 5' RACE reads, holding one entry per CDR3 protein. In the table there are roughly 64,000 distinct CDR3 sequences, 6.2% of which are singletons. The sequencing input was synovial fluid, either unsorted or a sorted T cell fraction (not recorded which). The receptors here all came from a male donor with ankylosing spondylitis.

This clonotype was observed many times. V usage is TRBV5-4 and J usage is TRBJ2-1; D gene uncertain. The CDR3 has 13 residues. The V and J ends lost 0 bases and 6 bases respectively, with 7 bases between them. Germline loops: CDR1 SGHNT, CDR2 YYREEE (reference sequence). In nucleotides, the CDR3 is TGTGCCAGCAGCTTGGTCGGCCGCAATGAGCAGTTCTTC. Translating gives CASSLVGRNEQFF. The whole variable domain, filled in from reference TRBV5-4 and TRBJ2-1, reads ETGVTQSPTHLIKTRGQQVTLRCSSQSGHNTVSWYQQALGQGPQFIFQYYREEENGRGNFPPRFSGLQFPNYSSELNVNALELDDSALYLCASSLVGRNEQFFGPGTRLTVL.

This clonotype was counted many times. The V gene is TRBV28, the J gene TRBJ2-7; the D gene is possibly TRBD1 (5 bases). The CDR3 covers 15 residues. V lost 7 bases, J lost 2 bases, and 18 bases lay in between. Germline values: CDR1 MDHEN, CDR2 SYDVKM. The CDR3 here is CASTPLGAPTYEQYF. The CDR3 DNA is TGTGCCAGCACCCCGTTAGGGGCCCCTACCTACGAGCAGTACTTC.

This clonotype was seen ten or more times. The rearrangement joins TRBV5-1 to TRBJ2-5, with 10 positions matching TRBD1. Germline V gives CDR1 SGHRS, CDR2 YFSETQ. This CDR3 spans 16 amino acids. V was pared by 2 bases and J by 4 bases, with 8 bases of the junction left unmatched. CDR3 amino acids: CASSFTGQGFGETQYF. The DNA of the CDR3 is TGCGCCAGCAGCTTTACGGGACAGGGGTTCGGAGAGACCCAGTACTTC.

This clonotype was seen more than once but under ten times. This chain links TRBV6-5 with TRBJ2-3; maybe TRBD1 (6 bases). CDR1 and CDR2 from the germline V gene are MNHEY and SVGAGI. Trimming stripped 7 bases from V and 6 bases from J, with 11 bases between. The CDR3 covers 12 residues. This chain's CDR3 is CASKPTGDTQYF. CDR3 bases: TGTGCCAGCAAACCAACAGGGGATACGCAGTATTTT.

This clonotype was picked up many times. The rearrangement joins TRBV10-2 to TRBJ1-5, with D unresolved. This CDR3 is built from 13 residues. Germline V CDR1 and CDR2: WSHSY, SAAADI. Trimming took off 3 bases at V and 7 bases at J, with 10 bases between the two ends. The CDR3 DNA reads TGCGCCAGCAGTGAAACGCCTCGACAGCCCCAGCATTTT. The encoded protein is CASSETPRQPQHF.

This clonotype was seen at least ten times. The V and J genes are TRBV5-1 and TRBJ1-1; D not certain. Germline loops: CDR1 SGHRS, CDR2 YFSETQ. V dropped 4 bases and J dropped 3 bases, with 16 bases sitting between them. This CDR3 is 15 amino acids long. The CDR3 sequence is CASSQIDPVDTEAFF. CDR3 nucleotide sequence: TGCGCCAGCAGCCAGATAGACCCGGTGGACACTGAAGCTTTCTTT.

This clonotype appeared a few times. This chain links TRBV7-6 with TRBJ1-1; no firm D call. Germline assignment: CDR1 SGHVS and CDR2 FNYEAQ. This CDR3 is 15 amino acids long. The germline V and J ends were trimmed by 4 bases and 7 bases, with 19 bases remaining between them. CDR3 protein: CASSSIPPINFEAFF. The DNA for the CDR3 is TGTGCCAGCAGCTCTATCCCCCCAATCAACTTTGAAGCTTTCTTT.

Only a few counts were recorded for this clonotype. The rearrangement links TRBV20-1 to TRBJ2-3, with a possible D match to TRBD2 (6 bases). V lost 5 bases to trimming and J lost 7 bases, with 22 bases between them. The CDR3 has 15 residues. In germline, CDR1 is DFQATT, CDR2 SNEGSKA (reference sequence). The CDR3 nucleotides read TGCAGTGCTCACCTGCCGGGACTGAGCCGATATACGCAGTATTTT. This translates into CSAHLPGLSRYTQYF.

This clonotype was picked up many times. The V and J genes are TRBV9 and TRBJ1-2; D call uncertain. The CDR3 sequence is 18 residues long. The germline V and J ends were trimmed by 4 bases and 5 bases, with 27 bases remaining between them. Germline CDR1 reads SGDLS; CDR2 reads YYNGEE. The CDR3: CASSKGLPWSVIGYGYTF. For the CDR3, the DNA is TGTGCCAGCAGCAAAGGCCTACCATGGAGTGTCATCGGGTATGGCTACACCTTC. The full variable domain, its missing parts supplied by reference TRBV9 and TRBJ1-2, is DSGVTQTPKHLITATGQRVTLRCSPRSGDLSVYWYQQSLDQGLQFLIQYYNGEERAKGNILERFSAQQFPDLHSELNLSSLELGDSALYFCASSKGLPWSVIGYGYTFGSGTRLTVV.

This clonotype was seen more than once but under ten times. This chain connects TRBV2 to TRBJ2-7; TRBD2 matches at 9 bases. The germline V gene has CDR1 SNHLY and CDR2 FYNNEI. With 8 bases clipped from V and 3 bases from J, the junction kept 8 bases outside the gene matches. This CDR3 is built from 14 residues. CDR3 residues: CASLREGRLYEQYF. CDR3 sequence (DNA): TGTGCCAGCCTGCGGGAGGGCCGCCTCTACGAGCAGTACTTC.

The chain joins TRBV7-2 to TRBJ1-5; no firm D call. The CDR3 loop spans 15 amino acids. Germline CDR1 SGHTA, CDR2 FQGNSA. V lost 1 base to trimming and J lost 7 bases, with 14 bases between them. The chain's CDR3 is CASSLGAARGQPQHF. CDR3 DNA sequence: TGTGCCAGCAGCTTAGGGGCAGCCCGCGGGCAGCCCCAGCATTTT.

In its sample, this clonotype was seen once. The chain couples TRBV6-5 to TRBJ1-1, with TRBD1 as a possible D gene (6 bases). The CDR3 loop spans 15 amino acids. Germline V gene sequence: CDR1 MNHEY, CDR2 SVGAGI. V was pared by 2 bases and J by 1 base, with 11 bases between. CDR3 DNA sequence: TGTGCCAGCAGTTACACAGGGCAGAGGAACACTGAAGCTTTCTTT. It is translated as CASSYTGQRNTEAFF.

The chain carries TRBV3-1 and TRBJ1-3, with a tentative D call TRBD1 (5 bases). The CDR3 spans 15 residues. The V end was cut by 1 base, the J end by 2 bases, with 9 bases between. In germline, CDR1 is LGHDT, CDR2 YNNKEL (reference sequence). The CDR3 sequence is CASSQGGGAGNTIYF. Here the CDR3 DNA reads TGTGCCAGCAGCCAAGGAGGAGGGGCTGGAAACACCATATATTTT.

This clonotype was counted many times. The chain's CDR3 is CSAKGTGTYYEQYF. DNA for the CDR3: TGCAGTGCTAAGGGGACCGGGACCTACTACGAGCAGTACTTC. V is TRBV20-1 and J is TRBJ2-7; D is tentatively TRBD1 or TRBD2 (5 bases each). Germline lookup yields CDR1 DFQATT and CDR2 SNEGSKA (reference sequence). With 4 bases removed from V and 3 bases from J, the gap between germline ends came to 16 bases. CDR3 length: 14 amino acids.

This clonotype has a count of ten or more. The chain is built from TRBV28 and TRBJ2-3; a weak D match, TRBD2 (5 bases). Germline-derived CDR1 and CDR2 are MDHEN and SYDVKM. This CDR3 has 13 residues. Between the trimmed V and J ends, which lost 8 bases and 2 bases, there was a span of 11 bases. CDR3 region: CASGSGLTDTQYF. The CDR3 DNA sequence: TGTGCCAGCGGGTCAGGACTCACAGATACGCAGTATTTT.

This clonotype occurred many times. V gene TRBV6-1 combines with J gene TRBJ2-2, with D perhaps TRBD1 (6 bases). Germline CDR1 and CDR2: MNHNS and SASEGT. The ends were cut back, 7 bases at V and 5 bases at J, with 14 bases in the middle. The CDR3 has 14 amino acids. CDR3 bases: TGTGCCAGCACCCCGGTCAGGGGTACCGGGGAGCTGTTTTTT. Amino acid sequence: CASTPVRGTGELFF.

In this sample, this clonotype is medium-sized (0.01 to 0.1%). The V gene is TRBV7-2, the J gene TRBJ1-3; D ambiguous. The CDR3 sequence is 14 residues long. Germline values: CDR1 SGHTA, CDR2 FQGNSA. The V end lost 1 base, the J end lost 5 bases, and 9 bases lay between the germline ends. CDR3: CASSLDGDRNTIYF. The CDR3 DNA sequence: TGTGCCAGCAGCTTAGATGGGGATCGAAACACCATATATTTT.

The table lists this clonotype with many counts. The rearrangement uses TRBV20-1 and TRBJ2-7; D not resolved. Germline V gives CDR1 DFQATT, CDR2 SNEGSKA (reference sequence). Trimming removed 6 bases at V and 4 bases at J, with 13 bases between. The CDR3 spans 12 residues. The CDR3 DNA is TGCAGTGCGGAGCGAGTCGGTTACGAGCAGTACTTC. Translated, it gives CSAERVGYEQYF.

This clonotype was recorded many times. The rearrangement joins TRBV7-8 to TRBJ1-1, with 8 nucleotides matching TRBD1. CDR3 length: 15 residues. CDR1 is SGHVS and CDR2 is FQNEAQ in the germline V gene. The junction had 5 bases not matched to a gene; V was cut back by 0 bases and J by 5 bases. The CDR3 DNA reads TGTGCCAGCAGCTTAGCGCAGGGGGCCTGGACTGAAGCTTTCTTT. It translates to CASSLAQGAWTEAFF.

This clonotype was seen ten or more times. This chain joins TRBV5-1 and TRBJ2-2; D possibly matches TRBD1 or TRBD2 (5 bases each). Germline CDR1 SGHRS, CDR2 YFSETQ. The CDR3 is 14 residues long. Trimming left V 3 bases short and J 2 bases short, with 8 bases between. The chain's CDR3 is CASSWDGNTGELFF. CDR3 DNA sequence: TGCGCCAGCAGCTGGGACGGCAACACCGGGGAGCTGTTTTTT.

This clonotype was detected only a few times. V usage is TRBV7-9 and J usage is TRBJ2-5; D unresolved. The CDR3 totals 12 residues. The germline CDR1 and CDR2 sequences are SEHNR and FQNEAQ (reference sequence). Trimming pared 4 bases from V and 0 bases from J, leaving 3 bases between. In DNA form, the CDR3 reads TGTGCCAGCAGCTACTACCAAGAGACCCAGTACTTC. This codes for CASSYYQETQYF.

This clonotype has a handful of counts. The gene calls are TRBV5-6 and TRBJ2-7; 7 bases are a match to TRBD2. CDR1 and CDR2 (germline): SGHDT, YYEEEE. Trimming removed 5 bases from V and 1 base from J; junction bases left unmatched: 15. The CDR3 is 17 residues long. CDR3 in amino acids: CASSTINWGGRSYEQYF. The DNA for the CDR3 is TGTGCCAGCAGTACGATCAATTGGGGCGGGAGATCCTACGAGCAGTACTTC.

This clonotype was counted many times. This chain joins TRBV7-3 and TRBJ2-1; 16 bases are shared with TRBD2. Trimming cost V 4 bases and J 13 bases; bases outside gene matches: 10. The germline V gene encodes CDR1 SGHTA and CDR2 FQGTGA. This CDR3 has 16 amino acids. As DNA, the CDR3 is TGTGCCAGCAGCTCGTTGGGACTAGCGGGAGGGAGAGACCAGTTCTTC. It translates to CASSSLGLAGGRDQFF.

This rearrangement joins TRBV12-3 or TRBV12-4 to TRBJ2-2; D is possibly TRBD2 (7 bases). With 5 bases removed from V and 6 bases from J, the gap between germline ends came to 16 bases. CDR3 length equals 15 residues. The CDR3 DNA reads as TGTGCCAGCAGTCCGGGACACCGGGGGGCCGGGGAGCTGTTTTTT. Translating it yields CASSPGHRGAGELFF.

This clonotype was seen ten or more times. CDR3 sequence reads: CSVIVQQGIHGYTF. The CDR3 DNA reads as TGCAGCGTGATCGTACAACAGGGAATTCATGGCTACACCTTC. The gene calls are TRBV29-1 and TRBJ1-2; D may be TRBD1 (6 bases). Trimming left V 6 bases short and J 6 bases short, with 20 bases between. There are 14 residues in the CDR3. CDR1 and CDR2 from the germline V gene are SQVTM and ANQGSEA.

There are a few counts of this clonotype. The V call is TRBV15, the J call TRBJ2-3, with 12 bases aligning to TRBD2. Germline V gene data show CDR1 as LNHNV and CDR2 as YYDKDF (reference sequence). Unmatched junction bases numbered 3, after V lost 0 bases and J lost 5 bases. This CDR3 comprises 16 residues. CDR3: CATSRDLAGGLDTQYF. The CDR3 region has the DNA TGTGCCACCAGCAGAGATCTAGCGGGAGGGCTAGATACGCAGTATTTT.

The V and J genes are TRBV3-1 and TRBJ2-3; TRBD2 matches at 9 bases. Germline V CDR1 and CDR2: LGHDT, YNNKEL (reference sequence). V shed 4 bases and J 1 base; nucleotides not matched to a gene: 0. This CDR3 has 14 amino acids. The CDR3 sequence: CASSRTSGTDTQYF. CDR3 in DNA: TGTGCCAGCAGCCGGACTAGCGGCACAGATACGCAGTATTTT.

This clonotype has at least ten counts. CDR3 sequence: CASSLSTSGSDEQFF. The CDR3 DNA reads as TGTGCCAGCAGCTTATCTACTAGCGGGAGCGATGAGCAGTTCTTC. The chain recombines TRBV7-3 with TRBJ2-1; 11 positions agree with TRBD2. This CDR3 is 15 amino acids long. V was pared by 2 bases and J by 8 bases, with 5 bases of the junction left unmatched. Germline V gene data show CDR1 as SGHTA and CDR2 as FQGTGA.

In its sample, this clonotype was seen many times. The V call is TRBV29-1, the J call TRBJ2-7; 7 bases are a match to TRBD1. The junction had 7 bases not matched to a gene; V was cut back by 7 bases and J by 4 bases. The CDR3 spans 12 residues. Germline V lookup: CDR1 SQVTM, CDR2 ANQGSEA. CDR3 DNA sequence: TGCAGCGCCACCCGGGACAGATACGAGCAGTACTTC. Translating it yields CSATRDRYEQYF.

The chain combines TRBV6-1 with TRBJ2-7, with TRBD1 identical over 12 bases. The germline V gene has CDR1 MNHNS and CDR2 SASEGT. With V trimmed by 11 bases and J by 4 bases, 9 bases remained unmatched. This CDR3 is built from 14 residues. The CDR3 nucleotides are TGTGCCTCCAGGACGGGACAGGGGGCGTACGAGCAGTACTTC. This sequence encodes CASRTGQGAYEQYF.

The table lists this clonotype with many counts. The gene calls are TRBV5-8 and TRBJ2-7, with a possible D match to TRBD2 (6 bases). The CDR3 is made up of 13 amino acids. With 6 bases removed from V and 3 bases from J, the gap between germline ends came to 13 bases. Germline V lookup: CDR1 SGHTS, CDR2 YDEGEE. The chain's CDR3 is CASTWGRNYEQYF. The CDR3 DNA follows: TGTGCCAGCACATGGGGGAGGAACTACGAGCAGTACTTC.